What follows describes a single T cell receptor (beta chain). In each PCR, synthetic TCR analog templates were spiked in. The repertoire was sequenced with immunoSEQ multiplex PCR; TCRdb's copy has only in-frame clones and lacks some. The top ten clones hold 2.4% of a sample with some 51,000 clones, 88% of them seen once. The time point was: peripheral blood 6 weeks after treatment start. The sample is drawn from a study of PD-L1 blockade in urothelial cancer. In the study overall: At 3 weeks (second dose) and 6 weeks after starting treatment, blood was analyzed. Blood samples had a median of approximately 150,000 T cells.

Germline CDR1 reads KGHSH; CDR2 reads LQKENI. V lost 3 bases and J lost 4; bases outside the gene matches: 8. There are 17 residues in the CDR3. The chain links TRBV18 to TRBJ2-5; 13 bases fit TRBD2. The TCR originated in a man aged 60 to 69 with urothelial cancer. This sample comprised PBMCs, obtained around atezolizumab (anti-PD-L1) treatment. The CDR3 bases are TGTGCCAGCTCACCTAGGACTAGCGGGGGTGTAAGAGAGACCCAGTACTTC. Residues: CASSPRTSGGVRETQYF.